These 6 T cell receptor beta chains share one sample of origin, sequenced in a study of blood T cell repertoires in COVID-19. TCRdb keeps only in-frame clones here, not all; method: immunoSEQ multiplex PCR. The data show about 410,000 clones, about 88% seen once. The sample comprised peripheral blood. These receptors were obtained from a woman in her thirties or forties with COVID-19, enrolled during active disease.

The CDR3 region is CASSPRTGEAFF. Written as DNA, the CDR3 is TGTGCCAGCAGTCCGAGGACAGGGGAAGCTTTCTTT. The chain has TRBV12-3 or TRBV12-4 and TRBJ1-1; 8 nucleotides line up with TRBD1. This CDR3 region has 12 residues. Trimming cost V 5 bases and J 8 bases; bases outside gene matches: 4.

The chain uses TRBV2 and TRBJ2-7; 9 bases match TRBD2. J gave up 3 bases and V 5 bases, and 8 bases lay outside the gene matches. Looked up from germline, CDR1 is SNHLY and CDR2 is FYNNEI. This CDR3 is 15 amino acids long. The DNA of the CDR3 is TGTGCCAGCAGTTCCATTAGCGGGGGTGGCTACGAGCAGTACTTC. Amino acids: CASSSISGGGYEQYF.

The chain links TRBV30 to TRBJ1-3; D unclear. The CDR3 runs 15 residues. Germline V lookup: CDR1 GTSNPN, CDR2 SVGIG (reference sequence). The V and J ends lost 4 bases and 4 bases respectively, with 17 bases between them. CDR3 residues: CAWTTGRAGGNTIYF. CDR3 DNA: TGTGCCTGGACCACCGGCCGGGCGGGGGGAAACACCATATATTTT.

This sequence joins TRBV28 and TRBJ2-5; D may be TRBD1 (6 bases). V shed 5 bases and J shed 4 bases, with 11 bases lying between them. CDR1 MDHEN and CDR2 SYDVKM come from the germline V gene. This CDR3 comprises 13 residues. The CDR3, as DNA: TGTGCCAGCAGTGCATCCAGGGGAGAGACCCAGTACTTC. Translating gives CASSASRGETQYF.

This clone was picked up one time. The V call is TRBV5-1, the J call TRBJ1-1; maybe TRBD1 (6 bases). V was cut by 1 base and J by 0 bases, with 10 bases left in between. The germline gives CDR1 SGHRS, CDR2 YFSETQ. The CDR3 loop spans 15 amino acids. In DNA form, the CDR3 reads TGCGCCAGCAGCTTGACAGGGAAGATGAACACTGAAGCTTTCTTT. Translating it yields CASSLTGKMNTEAFF. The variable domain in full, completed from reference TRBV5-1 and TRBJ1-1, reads KAGVTQTPRYLIKTRGQQVTLSCSPISGHRSVSWYQQTPGQGLQFLFEYFSETQRNKGNFPGRFSGRQFSNSRSEMNVSTLELGDSALYLCASSLTGKMNTEAFFGQGTRLTVV.

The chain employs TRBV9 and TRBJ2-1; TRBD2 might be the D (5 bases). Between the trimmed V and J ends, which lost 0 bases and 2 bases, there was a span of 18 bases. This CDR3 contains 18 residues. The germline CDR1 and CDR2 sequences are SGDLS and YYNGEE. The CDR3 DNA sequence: TGTGCCAGCAGCGTAGGGATCCAGGAGCGGCCTCCCTACAATGAGCAGTTCTTC. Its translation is CASSVGIQERPPYNEQFF.